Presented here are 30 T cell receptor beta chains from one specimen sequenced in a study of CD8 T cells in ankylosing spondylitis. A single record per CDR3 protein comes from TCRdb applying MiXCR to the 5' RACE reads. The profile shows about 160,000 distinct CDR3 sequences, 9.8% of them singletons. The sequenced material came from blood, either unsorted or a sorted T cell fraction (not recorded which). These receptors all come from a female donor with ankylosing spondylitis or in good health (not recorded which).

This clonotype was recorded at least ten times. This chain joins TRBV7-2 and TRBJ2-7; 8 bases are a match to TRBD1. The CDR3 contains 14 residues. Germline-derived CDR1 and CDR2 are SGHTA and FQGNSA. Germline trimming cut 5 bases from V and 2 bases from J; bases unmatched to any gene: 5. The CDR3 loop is CASSAGTGPYEQYF. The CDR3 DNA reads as TGTGCCAGCAGCGCCGGGACAGGCCCCTACGAGCAGTACTTC.

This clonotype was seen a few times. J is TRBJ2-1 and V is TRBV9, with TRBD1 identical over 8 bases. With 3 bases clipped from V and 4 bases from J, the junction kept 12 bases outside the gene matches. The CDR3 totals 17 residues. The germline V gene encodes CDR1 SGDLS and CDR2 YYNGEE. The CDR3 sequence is CASSAGPRQGRYNEQFF. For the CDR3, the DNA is TGTGCCAGCAGCGCCGGACCCCGACAGGGGCGATACAATGAGCAGTTCTTC.

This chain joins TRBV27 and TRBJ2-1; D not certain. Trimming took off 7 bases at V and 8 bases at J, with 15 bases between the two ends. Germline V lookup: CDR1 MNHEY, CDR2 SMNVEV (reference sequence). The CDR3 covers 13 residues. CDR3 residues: CASKGWGFDEQFF. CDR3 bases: TGTGCCAGCAAGGGATGGGGTTTCGATGAGCAGTTCTTC.

For the CDR3, the DNA is TGTGCCAGCAGTCCGACAGGGTACCGGAACACTGAAGCTTTCTTT. Its protein product is CASSPTGYRNTEAFF. The chain couples TRBV27 to TRBJ1-1; 7 bases are shared with TRBD1. The CDR3 runs 15 residues. Germline loops: CDR1 MNHEY, CDR2 SMNVEV (reference sequence). V was clipped by 5 bases and J by 1 base; unmatched bases: 7.

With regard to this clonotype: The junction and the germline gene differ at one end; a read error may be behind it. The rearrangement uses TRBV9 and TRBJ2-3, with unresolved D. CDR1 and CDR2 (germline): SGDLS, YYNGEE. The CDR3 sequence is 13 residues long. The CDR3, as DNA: TGTGCCAGCAACCCCCGGAGCATAGATACGCAGTATTTT. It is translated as CASNPRSIDTQYF.

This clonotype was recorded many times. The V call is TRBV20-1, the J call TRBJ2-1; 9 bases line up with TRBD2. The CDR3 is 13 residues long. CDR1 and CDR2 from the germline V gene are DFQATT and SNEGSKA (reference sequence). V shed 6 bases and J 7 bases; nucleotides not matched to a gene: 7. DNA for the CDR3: TGCAGTGCCCACCCGACTAGCGGAAATGAGCAGTTCTTC. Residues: CSAHPTSGNEQFF.

This CDR3 is CSARTSGSVYNEQFF. For the CDR3, the DNA is TGCAGTGCACGAACTAGCGGGAGTGTTTACAATGAGCAGTTCTTC. The chain combines TRBV20-1 with TRBJ2-1; the match to TRBD2 covers 11 bases. This CDR3 is built from 15 residues. J was trimmed by 4 bases and V by 6 bases; bases with no gene match: 8. CDR1 is DFQATT, CDR2 SNEGSKA, per germline (reference sequence).

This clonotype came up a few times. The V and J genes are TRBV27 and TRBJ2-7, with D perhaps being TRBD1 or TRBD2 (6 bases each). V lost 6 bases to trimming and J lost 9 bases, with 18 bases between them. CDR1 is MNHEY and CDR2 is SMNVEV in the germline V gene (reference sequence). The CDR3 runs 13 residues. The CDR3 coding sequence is TGTGCCAGCAGCGGGGGCAATATACGAGGGCAGTACTTC. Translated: CASSGGNIRGQYF.

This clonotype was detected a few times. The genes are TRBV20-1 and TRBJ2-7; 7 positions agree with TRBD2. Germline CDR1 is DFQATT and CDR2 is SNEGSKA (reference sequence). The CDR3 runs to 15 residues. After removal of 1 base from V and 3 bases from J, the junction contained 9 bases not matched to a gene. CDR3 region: CSARGGGSSYYEQYF. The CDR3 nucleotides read TGCAGTGCTAGAGGGGGCGGGAGTTCCTACTACGAGCAGTACTTC.

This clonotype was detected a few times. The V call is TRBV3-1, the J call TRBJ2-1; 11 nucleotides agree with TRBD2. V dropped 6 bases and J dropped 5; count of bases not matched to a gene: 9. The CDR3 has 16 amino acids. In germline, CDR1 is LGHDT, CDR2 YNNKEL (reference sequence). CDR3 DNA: TGTGCCAGCAGAGCCTTAGCGGGAGGGACACACAATGAGCAGTTCTTC. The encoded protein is CASRALAGGTHNEQFF.

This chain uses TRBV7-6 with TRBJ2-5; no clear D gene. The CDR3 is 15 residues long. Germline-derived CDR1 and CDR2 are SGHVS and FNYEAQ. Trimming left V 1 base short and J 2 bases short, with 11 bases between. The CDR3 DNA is TGTGCCAGCAGCTTAGTTGGTCCGCTACAAGAGACCCAGTACTTC. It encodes CASSLVGPLQETQYF.

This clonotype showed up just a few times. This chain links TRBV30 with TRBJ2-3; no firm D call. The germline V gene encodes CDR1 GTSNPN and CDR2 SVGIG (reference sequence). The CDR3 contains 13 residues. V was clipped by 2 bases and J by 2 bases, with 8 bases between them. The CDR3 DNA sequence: TGTGCCTGGAGTCGCCTCGACACAGATACGCAGTATTTT. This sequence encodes CAWSRLDTDTQYF. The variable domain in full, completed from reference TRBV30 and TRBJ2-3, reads SQTIHQWPATLVQPVGSPLSLECTVEGTSNPNLYWYRQAAGRGLQLLFYSVGIGQISSEVPQNLSASRPQDRQFILSSKKLLLSDSGFYLCAWSRLDTDTQYFGPGTRLTVL.

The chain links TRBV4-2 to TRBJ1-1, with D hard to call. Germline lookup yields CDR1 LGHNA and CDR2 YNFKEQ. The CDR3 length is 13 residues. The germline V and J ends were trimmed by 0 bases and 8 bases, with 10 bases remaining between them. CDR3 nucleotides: TGTGCCAGCAGCCAAGAGGGGAGGGCAGAAGCTTTCTTT. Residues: CASSQEGRAEAFF.

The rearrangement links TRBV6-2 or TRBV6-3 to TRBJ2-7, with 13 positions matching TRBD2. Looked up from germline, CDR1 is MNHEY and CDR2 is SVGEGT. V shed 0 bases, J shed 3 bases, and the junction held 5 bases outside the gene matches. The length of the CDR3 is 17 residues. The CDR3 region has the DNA TGTGCCAGCAGTTACTCGCCCTGGACTAGCGGGAGCTACGAGCAGTACTTC. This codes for CASSYSPWTSGSYEQYF.

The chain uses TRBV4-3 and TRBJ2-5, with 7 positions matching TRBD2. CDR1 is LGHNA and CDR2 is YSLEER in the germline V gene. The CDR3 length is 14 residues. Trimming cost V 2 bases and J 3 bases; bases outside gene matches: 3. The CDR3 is CASSQISGEETQYF. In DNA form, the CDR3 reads TGCGCCAGCAGCCAAATCAGCGGGGAAGAGACCCAGTACTTC.

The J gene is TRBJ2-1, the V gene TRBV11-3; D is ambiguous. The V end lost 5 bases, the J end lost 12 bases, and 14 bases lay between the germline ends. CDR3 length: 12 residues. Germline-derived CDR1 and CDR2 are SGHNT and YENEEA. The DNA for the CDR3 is TGTGCCAGCAGCCCCGTGAGGTACTCGCAGTTCTTC. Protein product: CASSPVRYSQFF.

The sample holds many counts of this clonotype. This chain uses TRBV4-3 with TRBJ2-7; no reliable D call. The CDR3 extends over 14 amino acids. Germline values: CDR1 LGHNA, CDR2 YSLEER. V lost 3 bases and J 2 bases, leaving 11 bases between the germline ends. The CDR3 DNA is TGCGCCAGCAGCCAGGACCAGTCAACCTACGAGCAGTACTTC. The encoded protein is CASSQDQSTYEQYF.

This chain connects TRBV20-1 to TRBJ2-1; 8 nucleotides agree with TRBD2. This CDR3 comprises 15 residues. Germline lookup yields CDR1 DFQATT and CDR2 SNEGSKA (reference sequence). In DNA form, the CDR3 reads TGCAGCCTTCCCGGGGGGGGAGCCACCTACAATGAGCAGTTCTTC. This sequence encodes CSLPGGGATYNEQFF.

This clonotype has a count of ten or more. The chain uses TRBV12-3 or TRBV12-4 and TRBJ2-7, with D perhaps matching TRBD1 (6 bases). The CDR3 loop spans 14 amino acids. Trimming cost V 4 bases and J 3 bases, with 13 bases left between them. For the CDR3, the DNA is TGTGCCAGCAGTTGGGCAGGGGATCGCTACGAGCAGTACTTC. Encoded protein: CASSWAGDRYEQYF.

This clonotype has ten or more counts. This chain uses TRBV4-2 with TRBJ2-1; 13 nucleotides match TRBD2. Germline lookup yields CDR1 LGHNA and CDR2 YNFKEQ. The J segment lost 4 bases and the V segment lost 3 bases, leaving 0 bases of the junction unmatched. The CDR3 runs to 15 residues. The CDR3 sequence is CASSQTSGRYNEQFF. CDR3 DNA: TGTGCCAGCAGCCAGACTAGCGGGAGGTACAATGAGCAGTTCTTC.

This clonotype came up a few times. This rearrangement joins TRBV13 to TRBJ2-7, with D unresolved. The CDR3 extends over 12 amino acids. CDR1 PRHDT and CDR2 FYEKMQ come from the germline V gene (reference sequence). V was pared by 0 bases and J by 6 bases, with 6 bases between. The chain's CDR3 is CASSLGRSEQYF. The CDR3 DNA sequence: TGTGCCAGCAGCTTAGGCCGGAGCGAGCAGTACTTC.

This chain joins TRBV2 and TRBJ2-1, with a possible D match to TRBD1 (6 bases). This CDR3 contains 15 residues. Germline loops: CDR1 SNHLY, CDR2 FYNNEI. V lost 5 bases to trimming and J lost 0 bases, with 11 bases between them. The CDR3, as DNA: TGTGCCAGCAGTTACGACAGGAGCTCCTACAATGAGCAGTTCTTC. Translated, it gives CASSYDRSSYNEQFF.

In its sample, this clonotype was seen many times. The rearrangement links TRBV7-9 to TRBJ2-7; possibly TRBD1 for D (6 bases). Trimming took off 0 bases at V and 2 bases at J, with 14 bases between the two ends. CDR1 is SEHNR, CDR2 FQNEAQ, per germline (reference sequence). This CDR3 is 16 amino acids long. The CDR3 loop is CASSLAEGTRAYEQYF. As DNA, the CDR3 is TGTGCCAGCAGCTTAGCGGAAGGGACAAGGGCCTACGAGCAGTACTTC.

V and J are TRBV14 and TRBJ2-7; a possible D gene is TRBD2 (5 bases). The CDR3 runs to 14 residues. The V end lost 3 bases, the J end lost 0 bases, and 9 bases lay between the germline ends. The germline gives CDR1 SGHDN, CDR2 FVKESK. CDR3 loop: CASSHPSSSYEQYF. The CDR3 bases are TGTGCCAGCAGCCACCCTAGCTCCTCCTACGAGCAGTACTTC.

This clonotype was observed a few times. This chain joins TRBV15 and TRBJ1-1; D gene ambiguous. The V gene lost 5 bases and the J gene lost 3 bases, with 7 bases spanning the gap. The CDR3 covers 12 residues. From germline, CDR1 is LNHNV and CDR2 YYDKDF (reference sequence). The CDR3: CATSDWYTEAFF. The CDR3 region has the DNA TGTGCCACCAGCGATTGGTACACTGAAGCTTTCTTT.

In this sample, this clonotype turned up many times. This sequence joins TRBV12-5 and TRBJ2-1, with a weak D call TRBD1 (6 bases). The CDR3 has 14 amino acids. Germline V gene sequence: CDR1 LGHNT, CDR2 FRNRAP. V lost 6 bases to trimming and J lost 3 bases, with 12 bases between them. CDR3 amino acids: CASGQGTYYNEQFF. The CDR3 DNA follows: TGTGCTAGTGGGCAGGGGACCTACTACAATGAGCAGTTCTTC.

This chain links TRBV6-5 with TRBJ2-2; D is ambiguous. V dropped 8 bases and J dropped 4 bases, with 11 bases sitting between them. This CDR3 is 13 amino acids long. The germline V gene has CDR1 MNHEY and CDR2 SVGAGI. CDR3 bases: TGTGCCAGCGGTATACCTGGCACCGGGGAGCTGTTTTTT. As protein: CASGIPGTGELFF.

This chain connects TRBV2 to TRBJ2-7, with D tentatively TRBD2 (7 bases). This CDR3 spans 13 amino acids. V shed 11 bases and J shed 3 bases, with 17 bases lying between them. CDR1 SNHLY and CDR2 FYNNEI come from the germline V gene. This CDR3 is CAALRGAGYEQYF. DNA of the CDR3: TGTGCCGCACTTCGGGGGGCTGGCTACGAGCAGTACTTC.

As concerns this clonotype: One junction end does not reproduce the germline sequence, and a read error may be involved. This CDR3 reads CVSSGDRENTEAFF. CDR3 sequence (DNA): TGTGTCAGCAGCGGAGACAGGGAGAACACTGAAGCTTTCTTT. V is TRBV2 and J is TRBJ1-1, with 7 nucleotides matching TRBD1. The CDR3 length is 14 residues. Germline assignment: CDR1 SNHLY and CDR2 FYNNEI. The complete variable domain, with remaining parts taken from reference TRBV2 and TRBJ1-1, reads EPEVTQTPSHQVTQMGQEVILRCVPISNHLYFYWYRQILGQKVEFLVSFYNNEISEKSEIFDDQFSVERPDGSNFTLKIRSTKLEDSAMYFCVSSGDRENTEAFFGQGTRLTVV.

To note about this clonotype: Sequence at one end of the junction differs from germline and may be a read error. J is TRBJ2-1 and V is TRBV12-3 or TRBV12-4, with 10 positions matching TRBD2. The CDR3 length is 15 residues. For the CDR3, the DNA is TGTGCCAGCAGCTTAGCGAGGGGACTAGCGTATGAGCAGTTCTTC. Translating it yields CASSLARGLAYEQFF.